This T cell receptor beta chain is from a study of OX40 agonist ivuxolimab in advanced cancers. On the study more broadly: Each patient was given ivuxolimab into a vein every 2 weeks, at 0.01 to 10 mg/kg. Study-wide results and caveats: Expanded clones belonging to CD8+ T cells outnumbered, on average, those of CD4+.

To note about this clone: The antigen is undetermined. One end of the junction fails to match germline, which may point to a read error. This sample includes further DNA sequences coding for the same CDR3.

The CDR3 consists of 12 residues. Germline loops: CDR1 SGHRS, CDR2 YFSETQ. Some clones are missing from TCRdb's copy, which holds only in-frame ones; the method was immunoSEQ multiplex PCR. The sample records 20,000 or so clones, 75% to 90% being singletons. This specimen consisted of CD4+ or CD8+ T cells sorted from blood, obtained in a trial of the OX40 agonist ivuxolimab. This chain joins TRBV5-1 and TRBJ1-2, with no clear D. This clonotype was obtained from an adult with an advanced solid tumor such as melanoma, head and neck, liver or kidney cancer. CDR3 in amino acids: CASSFKNYGYTF. The DNA of the CDR3 is TGTGCCAGCAGCTTCAAAAACTATGGCTACACCTTC.